This TCR beta chain was captured by sequencing in a study of T cell repertoires in aging, cancer and after chemotherapy. Study-level information: Clear clonal overlap appeared across healthy donor samples taken over several months to years.

Amplification of TCR beta used genomic DNA extracted from peripheral blood. CDR1 is MNHEY and CDR2 is SMNVEV in the germline V gene (reference sequence). Trimming took off 1 base at V and 0 bases at J, with 9 bases between the two ends. The CDR3 consists of 16 residues. This clonotype appeared a few times. A mixed TRB-A/B primer pool amplified rearranged TRB by multiplex touch-down PCR. TCRdb ran MiXCR on the multiplex PCR reads and lists one entry per CDR3 protein. The table has some 8,100 distinct CDR3 sequences, roughly 34% seen once. V gene TRBV27 combines with J gene TRBJ2-2, with a weak D call TRBD1 (5 bases). Sequences were obtained from blood. The TCR comes from a human donor in good health. CDR3 in amino acids: CASSLLPGTNTGELFF. The CDR3 DNA sequence: TGTGCCAGCAGTTTATTGCCAGGGACGAACACCGGGGAGCTGTTTTTT.